What follows are 10 T cell receptor beta chains derived from one specimen sequenced in a study of T cells in tuberculosis. Sorting used thawed, overnight-rested PBMC stained with anti-CD3, a viability dye and GMM-loaded CD1B tetramer. C32 glucose monomycolate from Rhodococcus equi was loaded onto the CD1B tetramers. This table comes from immunoSEQ multiplex PCR, and its TCRdb copy is limited to in-frame clones, with some not included. This sample has roughly 60,000 clones, with 81% found just once. Sequencing was carried out using CD1b-GMM tetramer-negative cells sorted from PBMCs. These receptors originate from an adult woman with latent tuberculosis.

V gene TRBV15 combines with J gene TRBJ2-1; 8 bases are shared with TRBD2. The CDR3 length is 14 residues. The V gene's germline CDR1 is LNHNV and CDR2 YYDKDF (reference sequence). V gave up 6 bases and J gave up 8 bases; unmatched junction bases: 9. In DNA form, the CDR3 reads TGTGCCACCAGTATTCTTAGCGGGAAAGATGAGCAGTTCTTC. Its protein is CATSILSGKDEQFF.

The genes are TRBV5-1 and TRBJ1-1; the match to TRBD1 covers 7 bases. Germline CDR1 reads SGHRS; CDR2 reads YFSETQ. The trim removed 4 bases at V and 0 bases at J, leaving 12 bases unmatched. CDR3 size: 17 residues. CDR3 DNA: TGCGCCAGCAGCAGCAAGCCAGGGGGTAGGATGAACACTGAAGCTTTCTTT. Translated, it gives CASSSKPGGRMNTEAFF.

This clone turned up a few times. This chain uses TRBV7-2 with TRBJ2-3; TRBD2 matches at 12 bases. From germline, CDR1 is SGHTA and CDR2 FQGNSA. Unmatched junction bases numbered 6, after V lost 2 bases and J lost 0 bases. The CDR3 is made up of 18 amino acids. Here the CDR3 DNA reads TGTGCCAGCAGCTTAACGGCTAGCGGGGGGGTTAGCACAGATACGCAGTATTTT. It codes for CASSLTASGGVSTDTQYF.

V and J are TRBV7-3 and TRBJ2-1; 12 nucleotides match TRBD2. This CDR3 is built from 15 residues. V lost 5 bases to trimming and J lost 5 bases; unmatched junction nucleotides: 4. Germline V gene sequence: CDR1 SGHTA, CDR2 FQGTGA. CDR3 bases: TGTGCCAGCAGCCATAGACTAGCGGGAGACAATGAGCAGTTCTTC. Encoded protein: CASSHRLAGDNEQFF.

The CDR3 sequence is CASSSSERPYGYTF. The CDR3 DNA follows: TGTGCCAGCTCATCGAGCGAGCGGCCGTACGGCTACACCTTC. The rearrangement joins TRBV18 to TRBJ1-2; D is undetermined. Trimming removed 5 bases from V and 8 bases from J, with 18 bases in between. The length of the CDR3 is 14 residues. Germline values: CDR1 KGHSH, CDR2 LQKENI.

V and J are TRBV30 and TRBJ2-5; maybe TRBD2 (6 bases). This CDR3 region has 15 residues. Trimming cost V 5 bases and J 1 base, with 17 bases left between them. Germline values: CDR1 GTSNPN, CDR2 SVGIG (reference sequence). CDR3 residues: CAWGGTYSPQETQYF. The DNA of the CDR3 is TGTGCCTGGGGCGGGACCTATTCACCCCAAGAGACCCAGTACTTC.

CDR3 sequence reads: CASSSYFSNQPQHF. CDR3 DNA: TGTGCCAGCAGCTCATACTTTAGCAATCAGCCCCAGCATTTT. V usage is TRBV7-9 and J usage is TRBJ1-5; D not resolved. Germline CDR1 SEHNR, CDR2 FQNEAQ (reference sequence). The CDR3 has 14 amino acids. The germline V and J ends were trimmed by 4 bases and 0 bases, with 7 bases remaining between them.

This clone was detected a few times. The V call is TRBV5-4, the J call TRBJ2-1, with 9 bases aligning to TRBD1. This CDR3 comprises 15 residues. Germline CDR1 is SGHNT and CDR2 is YYREEE (reference sequence). Unmatched junction bases numbered 2, after V lost 4 bases and J lost 0 bases. The CDR3 region has the DNA TGTGCCAGCAGCCCGGGACAGGGCTCCTACAATGAGCAGTTCTTC. Protein sequence: CASSPGQGSYNEQFF.

The chain recombines TRBV4-2 with TRBJ1-5, with 9 positions matching TRBD1. The germline CDR1 and CDR2 sequences are LGHNA and YNFKEQ. The CDR3 is 15 residues long. Unmatched junction bases numbered 1, after V lost 4 bases and J lost 0 bases. CDR3 in DNA: TGTGCCAGCAGCCGGGACAGGGATAGCAATCAGCCCCAGCATTTT. This translates into CASSRDRDSNQPQHF.

This chain uses TRBV29-1 with TRBJ1-3; D call uncertain. Deletions cut 3 bases from V and 0 bases from J, with 9 bases between. This CDR3 has 14 amino acids. The germline CDR1 and CDR2 sequences are SQVTM and ANQGSEA. CDR3 amino acids: CSVEAGFSGNTIYF. CDR3 coding DNA: TGCAGCGTTGAGGCAGGATTCTCTGGAAACACCATATATTTT.